This entry concerns a single T cell receptor beta chain. This CDR3 has 15 amino acids. Germline V CDR1 and CDR2: SNHLY, FYNNEI. With 6 bases clipped from V and 4 bases from J, the junction kept 8 bases outside the gene matches. This record belongs to a study of cytomegalovirus exposure and HLA in healthy donors. The PCR employed 60 Vbeta primers together with 13 Jbeta primers. Repertoires were generated with immunoSEQ multiplex PCR, while TCRdb's copy carries only in-frame clones and drops some. The sample has around 99,000 clones, 73% seen once. This chain connects TRBV2 to TRBJ1-5; 8 bases are a match to TRBD1. The clonotype originates from a young man in good health and CMV-seronegative. Sequencing was performed on PBMCs. This chain's CDR3 is CASSGDRGQNQPQHF. The CDR3 DNA follows: TGTGCCAGCAGCGGCGACAGGGGCCAAAATCAGCCCCAGCATTTT.